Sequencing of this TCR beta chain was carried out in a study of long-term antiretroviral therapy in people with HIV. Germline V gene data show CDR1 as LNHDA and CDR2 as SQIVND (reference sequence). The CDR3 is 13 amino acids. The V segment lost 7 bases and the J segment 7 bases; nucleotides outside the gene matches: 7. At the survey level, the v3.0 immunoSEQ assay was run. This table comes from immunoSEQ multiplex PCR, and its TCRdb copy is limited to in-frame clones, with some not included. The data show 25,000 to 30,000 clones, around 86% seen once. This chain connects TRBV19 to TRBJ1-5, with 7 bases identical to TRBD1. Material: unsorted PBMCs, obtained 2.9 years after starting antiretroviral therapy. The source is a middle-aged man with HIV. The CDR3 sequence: CASKYQGGQPQHF. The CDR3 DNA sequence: TGTGCCAGTAAATATCAGGGGGGCCAGCCCCAGCATTTT.